This T cell receptor beta chain is drawn from a study of tumor-infiltrating lymphocytes in primary liver carcinoma. Joint extraction of RNA and DNA used about 17-33 mg of bulk tissue that was unsorted. Every tumor contributed samples taken at five separate regions. From 500 ng of total RNA, TCR beta-specific cDNA was reverse-transcribed using a constant-region primer. The TCR beta library was amplified through three nested multiplex PCR rounds in a modified ARM-PCR procedure. With TRBV1-TRBV30 forward primers and a C-beta reverse primer, the first two PCR rounds were run for 9 to 10 cycles each. A single record per CDR3 protein comes from TCRdb applying MiXCR to the multiplex PCR reads. The sample has fewer than 250,000 distinct CDR3 sequences, roughly 80% seen once. Note on this clonotype: Sequence at one end of the junction differs from germline and may be a read error.

Germline V lookup: CDR1 LGHNA, CDR2 YNFKEQ. CDR3 length: 15 amino acids. Sequenced material: tumor tissue from primary liver carcinoma. The source of this sequence is a middle-aged man with primary liver carcinoma and hepatitis B virus infection. The chain carries TRBV4-2 and TRBJ2-1; 7 positions match TRBD2. The CDR3 DNA reads TGTGCCAGCAGCCAAGGAGGCGGGAGTAGCAATGAGCAGTTCTTT. Amino acid sequence: CASSQGGGSSNEQFF.